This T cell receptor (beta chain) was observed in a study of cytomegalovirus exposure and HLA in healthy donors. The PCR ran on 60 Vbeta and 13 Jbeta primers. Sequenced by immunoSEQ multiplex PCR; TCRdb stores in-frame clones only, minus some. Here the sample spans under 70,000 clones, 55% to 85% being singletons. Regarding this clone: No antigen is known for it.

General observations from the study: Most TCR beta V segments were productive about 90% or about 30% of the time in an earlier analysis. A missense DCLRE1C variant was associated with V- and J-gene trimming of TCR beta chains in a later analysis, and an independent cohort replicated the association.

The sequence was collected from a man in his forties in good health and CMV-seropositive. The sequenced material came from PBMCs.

Here the CDR3 DNA reads TGCAGCGTCGCGAAAGGCTACACCTTC. Protein product: CSVAKGYTF. The chain couples TRBV29-1 to TRBJ1-2; no clear D gene. Germline V gene data show CDR1 as SQVTM and CDR2 as ANQGSEA. V lost 6 bases, J lost 8 bases, and 7 bases lay in between. The CDR3 is 9 amino acids.